A selection of T cell receptor beta chains follows, all from one sample in a study of OX40 agonist ivuxolimab in advanced cancers. TCRdb keeps only in-frame clones here, not all; method: immunoSEQ multiplex PCR. The sample lists tens of thousands of clones; roughly four fifths were seen once. The sequencing used CD4+ or CD8+ T cells sorted from blood, collected in a trial of the OX40 agonist ivuxolimab. The receptors shown here come from an adult with an advanced solid tumor such as melanoma, head and neck, liver or kidney cancer. The CDR3 runs from the conserved cysteine through the conserved F or W. The order of the fields is V gene, J gene, clone size, CDR3 protein. A clone size is listed for some rows: how often the clone was seen (once, few, many), or a class if it is expanded.

V: TRBV7-9; J: TRBJ2-7; size: once; CDR3: CASSATGNRYEQYF
V: TRBV5-1; J: TRBJ1-2; size: .; CDR3: CASSPSGTQRGYTF
V: TRBV27; J: TRBJ2-7; size: .; CDR3: CASSLAFPWTSGRSSYEQYF
V: TRBV6-1; J: TRBJ2-7; size: .; CDR3: CASSVQGRASYEQYF
V: TRBV5-1; J: TRBJ1-2; size: .; CDR3: CASSLGTGRILGYTF
V: TRBV28; J: TRBJ1-1; size: once; CDR3: CASSFRLEAFF
V: TRBV19; J: TRBJ1-5; size: .; CDR3: CASSINNRGPQHF
V: TRBV18; J: TRBJ1-1; size: .; CDR3: CASSRDRSNTEAFF
V: TRBV5-5; J: TRBJ2-2; size: .; CDR3: CASSVGSNTGELFF
V: TRBV19; J: TRBJ2-3; size: .; CDR3: CASSFWVGNRDTQYF
V: TRBV14; J: TRBJ1-1; size: .; CDR3: CASSQWGLRNTEAFF
V: TRBV7-3; J: TRBJ2-3; size: .; CDR3: CASSTAGLETDTQYF
V: TRBV13; J: TRBJ2-3; size: .; CDR3: CASSLEYGGPTDTQYF
V: TRBV30; J: TRBJ1-4; size: .; CDR3: CAWDRQGANEKLFF
V: TRBV5-6; J: TRBJ2-7; size: .; CDR3: CASSFGTDPYEQYF
V: TRBV28; J: TRBJ2-1; size: .; CDR3: CASKLHRGFSYNEQFF
V: TRBV28; J: TRBJ2-7; size: .; CDR3: CASSFHLAGLSYEQYF
V: TRBV10-2; J: TRBJ2-3; size: once; CDR3: CASSEEGDPTDTQYF
V: TRBV1; J: TRBJ1-1; size: .; CDR3: CTSSLVLSLGNTEAFF
V: TRBV2; J: TRBJ2-3; size: .; CDR3: CASRRLQVSTDTQYF
V: TRBV28; J: TRBJ1-5; size: .; CDR3: CAIKEGNSNQPQHF
V: TRBV10-2; J: TRBJ2-2; size: .; CDR3: CASNLAGAGELFF
V: TRBV9; J: TRBJ2-7; size: .; CDR3: CASSGEGGGYEQYF
V: TRBV13; J: TRBJ1-4; size: few; CDR3: CASRFRGQGSSEKLFF
V: TRBV4-3; J: TRBJ2-7; size: .; CDR3: CASSQDYPGAYEQYF
V: TRBV28; J: TRBJ1-1; size: .; CDR3: CASIGQPLNTEAFF
V: TRBV29-1; J: .; size: .; CDR3: CSVLTEYEQYF
V: TRBV9; J: TRBJ1-1; size: once; CDR3: CASSAGLITEAFF
V: TRBV11-3; J: TRBJ2-5; size: .; CDR3: CASRSQGSNQETQYF